This T cell receptor beta chain was sequenced in a study of blood T cell repertoires in COVID-19. As for the study in general: Whether acute or convalescent, the COVID-19 samples came from the United States, Italy and Spain. PBMCs, B-cell-depleted T cells, or T cells were the source of the cDNA or gDNA that made up the material.

This clone was counted a single time. Methods used by the authors: How many nucleated cells were present was estimated from reference gene primer amplification. Libraries were prepared by immunoSEQ multiplex PCR; TCRdb keeps only in-frame clonotypes and omits some of them. For V, J and clone size, that table is used; D and trimming come from the DNA. The sample yields approximately 150,000 clones, around 81% seen once. Trimming stripped 3 bases from V and 2 bases from J, with 10 bases between. This CDR3 is built from 14 residues. Germline CDR1 and CDR2: MNHEY and SVGEGT. The sample was peripheral blood. This sequence was found in a man aged 70 or older with active or convalescent COVID-19. The chain carries TRBV6-2 or TRBV6-3 and TRBJ2-5; D perhaps matches TRBD1 (6 bases). The CDR3 region is CASSYGQGQETQYF. The CDR3 DNA sequence: TGTGCCAGCAGTTATGGGCAGGGGCAAGAGACCCAGTACTTC.